These T cell receptor beta chains were read from a single sample in a study of cytomegalovirus exposure and HLA in healthy donors. The repertoire was sequenced with immunoSEQ multiplex PCR; TCRdb's copy has only in-frame clones and lacks some. The sample has roughly 200,000 clones, 70% to 80% seen once. Sequenced material: PBMCs. The receptors come from a woman aged 25 to 39 in good health and CMV-seropositive. Both conserved end residues are part of each CDR3. D genes are given only for firm matches. Some rows mark clone size as missing; the rest say once, few, many or name a class of expanded clone.

V gene: TRBV2; J gene: TRBJ2-1; clone size: -; D gene: -; CDR3 DNA: TGTGCCAGCAGGGGGCGGGGTAGCTCCTACAATGAGCAGTTCTTC; CDR3 protein: CASRGRGSSYNEQFF
V gene: TRBV7-9; J gene: TRBJ2-7; clone size: -; D gene: -; CDR3 DNA: TGTGCCAGCAGCTTCGGGTTCTCCTACGAGCAGTACTTC; CDR3 protein: CASSFGFSYEQYF
V gene: TRBV30; J gene: TRBJ1-5; clone size: -; D gene: -; CDR3 DNA: TGTGCCTGGAGTGTCCCACCCACAGGGAGAGGCAATCAGCCCCAGCATTTT; CDR3 protein: CAWSVPPTGRGNQPQHF
V gene: TRBV6-5; J gene: TRBJ2-7; clone size: -; D gene: TRBD2; CDR3 DNA: TGTGCCAGCAGTTCTCGTAGCGGGGGCTCCTACGAGCAGTACTTC; CDR3 protein: CASSSRSGGSYEQYF
V gene: TRBV19; J gene: TRBJ2-3; clone size: -; D gene: TRBD1; CDR3 DNA: TGTGCCAGTTCCTCCGAAAGGGGGACAGTCTGGGATACGCAGTATTTT; CDR3 protein: CASSSERGTVWDTQYF
V gene: TRBV19; J gene: TRBJ1-5; clone size: -; D gene: -; CDR3 DNA: TGTGCCAGTAGTCTCCAGCGAGATCAGCCCCAGCATTTT; CDR3 protein: CASSLQRDQPQHF
V gene: TRBV5-1; J gene: TRBJ2-7; clone size: -; D gene: TRBD1; CDR3 DNA: TGCGCCAGCAGCTCGGCAGGGGGCGCGGACTACGAGCAGTACTTC; CDR3 protein: CASSSAGGADYEQYF
V gene: TRBV4-1; J gene: TRBJ2-1; clone size: -; D gene: TRBD2; CDR3 DNA: TGCGCCAGCAACCTAGCGGGAGGGCGCAATGAGCAGTTCTTC; CDR3 protein: CASNLAGGRNEQFF
V gene: TRBV19; J gene: TRBJ1-1; clone size: -; D gene: TRBD1; CDR3 DNA: TGTGCCAGTAGTATCGGGCAGGGGGCTGCTGAAGCTTTCTTT; CDR3 protein: CASSIGQGAAEAFF
V gene: TRBV23-1; J gene: TRBJ2-7; clone size: few; D gene: -; CDR3 DNA: TGCGCCAACTACAGGGACCCCTACGAGCAGTACTTC; CDR3 protein: CANYRDPYEQYF
V gene: TRBV2; J gene: TRBJ2-7; clone size: -; D gene: TRBD1; CDR3 DNA: TGTGCCAGCAGTGTAGAGACAGGGATCAACGAGCAGTACTTC; CDR3 protein: CASSVETGINEQYF
V gene: TRBV4-2; J gene: TRBJ2-7; clone size: -; D gene: -; CDR3 DNA: TGTGCCAGCAGCCAAGCTAGGACAGACGCCTACGAGCAGTACTTC; CDR3 protein: CASSQARTDAYEQYF
V gene: TRBV4-2; J gene: TRBJ2-7; clone size: -; D gene: -; CDR3 DNA: TGTGCCAGCAGCCAAGATAAAAGGGGTGGGGTTAACGAGCAGTACTTC; CDR3 protein: CASSQDKRGGVNEQYF
V gene: TRBV6-1; J gene: TRBJ1-5; clone size: once; D gene: -; CDR3 DNA: TGTGCCAGCGGTGATGACAGCTTATTTTCCAATCAGCCCCAGCATTTT; CDR3 protein: CASGDDSLFSNQPQHF
V gene: TRBV30; J gene: TRBJ1-3; clone size: -; D gene: -; CDR3 DNA: TGTGCCTGGAGTAAAGCGGAGGGAAACACCATATATTTT; CDR3 protein: CAWSKAEGNTIYF
V gene: TRBV29-1; J gene: TRBJ2-3; clone size: -; D gene: -; CDR3 DNA: TGCAGCGTTCTCAGAGATACGCAGTATTTT; CDR3 protein: CSVLRDTQYF
V gene: TRBV4-1; J gene: TRBJ1-5; clone size: -; D gene: -; CDR3 DNA: TGCGCCAGCAGCCAGGCTGAGGGAGGGCTGGGTCAGCCCCAGCATTTT; CDR3 protein: CASSQAEGGLGQPQHF
V gene: TRBV6-1; J gene: TRBJ1-4; clone size: -; D gene: -; CDR3 DNA: TGTGCCAGCAGTGAATCCGGGACATCCGCAACTAATGAAAAACTGTTTTTT; CDR3 protein: CASSESGTSATNEKLFF
V gene: TRBV7-8; J gene: TRBJ2-7; clone size: -; D gene: TRBD1; CDR3 DNA: TGTGCCAGCACAGAACACAGGGGGCCTTCCTACGAGCAGTACTTC; CDR3 protein: CASTEHRGPSYEQYF
V gene: TRBV28; J gene: TRBJ1-2; clone size: -; D gene: -; CDR3 DNA: TGTGCCAGCAGTCTACCGTGGTACGATGGCTACACCTTC; CDR3 protein: CASSLPWYDGYTF
V gene: TRBV13; J gene: TRBJ1-4; clone size: few; D gene: -; CDR3 DNA: TGTGCCAGCAGCCAAGGGGGGGCGAGTGAAAAACTGTTTTTT; CDR3 protein: CASSQGGASEKLFF
V gene: TRBV11-3; J gene: TRBJ2-7; clone size: -; D gene: -; CDR3 DNA: TGTGCCAGCAGCTTAGATGGGGGGTCCGAGCAGTACTTC; CDR3 protein: CASSLDGGSEQYF
V gene: TRBV9; J gene: TRBJ1-2; clone size: -; D gene: -; CDR3 DNA: TGTGCCAGCAGCGTAGCTTCAGGGGACTATGGCTACACCTTC; CDR3 protein: CASSVASGDYGYTF
V gene: TRBV4-2; J gene: TRBJ1-2; clone size: -; D gene: -; CDR3 DNA: TGTGCCAGCAGCCCCTCTCCTGACCGGAGCTATGGCTACACCTTC; CDR3 protein: CASSPSPDRSYGYTF
V gene: TRBV7-6; J gene: TRBJ1-1; clone size: -; D gene: -; CDR3 DNA: TGTGCCAGCAGCTTAATGGGGGGTAACGTGGGAGTGAACACTGAAGCTTTCTTT; CDR3 protein: CASSLMGGNVGVNTEAFF
V gene: TRBV11-2; J gene: TRBJ2-1; clone size: -; D gene: TRBD2; CDR3 DNA: TGTGCCAGCAGCGAGACTAGCGTTTACAATGAGCAGTTCTTC; CDR3 protein: CASSETSVYNEQFF
V gene: TRBV11-2; J gene: TRBJ2-1; clone size: -; D gene: -; CDR3 DNA: TGTGCCAGCAAACGCCCGGGGGACGCCTACAATGAGCAGTTCTTC; CDR3 protein: CASKRPGDAYNEQFF
V gene: TRBV5-6; J gene: TRBJ2-7; clone size: once; D gene: TRBD2; CDR3 DNA: TGTGCCAGCAGCCCGTTAGCGGGGGCCGATTCCTACGAGCAGTACTTC; CDR3 protein: CASSPLAGADSYEQYF
V gene: TRBV11-2; J gene: TRBJ1-6; clone size: -; D gene: TRBD1; CDR3 DNA: TGTGCCAGCAGCCCCATACAGGGGAAGTTAAATTCACCCCTCCACTTT; CDR3 protein: CASSPIQGKLNSPLHF
V gene: TRBV6-5; J gene: TRBJ2-5; clone size: -; D gene: -; CDR3 DNA: TGTGCCAGCAGTTACTCTAGTGTGACACTTGGAGAGACCCAGTACTTC; CDR3 protein: CASSYSSVTLGETQYF
V gene: TRBV4-1; J gene: TRBJ2-7; clone size: -; D gene: -; CDR3 DNA: TGCGCCAGCAGCCAAGATCTTGGAGGTTTCTACGAGCAGTACTTC; CDR3 protein: CASSQDLGGFYEQYF
V gene: TRBV7-9; J gene: TRBJ1-2; clone size: -; D gene: TRBD1; CDR3 DNA: TGTGCCAGCATCGATTCGGGACAGGGGGCTGGCTACACCTTC; CDR3 protein: CASIDSGQGAGYTF
V gene: TRBV27; J gene: TRBJ2-1; clone size: -; D gene: TRBD2; CDR3 DNA: TGTGCCAGCAGCCTCGTCGCGGGAGGCTCCTACAATGAGCAGTTCTTC; CDR3 protein: CASSLVAGGSYNEQFF
V gene: TRBV10-3; J gene: TRBJ1-1; clone size: -; D gene: -; CDR3 DNA: TGTGCCATCAGTGGAGGGACAATCCAGCGGTCTGAAGCTTTCTTT; CDR3 protein: CAISGGTIQRSEAFF
V gene: TRBV13; J gene: TRBJ1-1; clone size: -; D gene: -; CDR3 DNA: TGTGCCAGCAGCTTCCGGTCGCCGAACACTGAAGCTTTCTTT; CDR3 protein: CASSFRSPNTEAFF
V gene: TRBV7-8; J gene: TRBJ2-7; clone size: few; D gene: -; CDR3 DNA: TGTGCCAGCAGCTTAGGGGGCACATACGAGCAGTACTTC; CDR3 protein: CASSLGGTYEQYF
V gene: TRBV9; J gene: TRBJ2-7; clone size: -; D gene: -; CDR3 DNA: TGTGCCAGCAGCCCCAGACTGGTCTCCTACGAGCAGTACTTC; CDR3 protein: CASSPRLVSYEQYF
V gene: TRBV29-1; J gene: TRBJ2-3; clone size: -; D gene: -; CDR3 DNA: TGCAGCGTTGGTCCCAGATCCACAGATACGCAGTATTTT; CDR3 protein: CSVGPRSTDTQYF
V gene: TRBV7-2; J gene: TRBJ2-1; clone size: -; D gene: TRBD2; CDR3 DNA: TGTGCCAGCAGCCACCCGCTAGCGGGGGGGGCTTACAATGAGCAGTTCTTC; CDR3 protein: CASSHPLAGGAYNEQFF